A selection of T cell receptor beta chains follows, all from one sample in a study of blood T cell repertoires in COVID-19. Sequencing used immunoSEQ multiplex PCR; TCRdb keeps in-frame clones, though not all of them. The sample carries around 280,000 clones, around 87% recorded once. The specimen sequenced was peripheral blood. These receptors came from a woman aged 45-60 years who had recovered from COVID-19. Both conserved end residues are part of each CDR3. The D gene is left open where the match is weak. Only some rows state a clone size, as once, few, many or a class for expanded clones.

>TRBJ2-6|.|.|TRBV2
TGTGCCAGCAGTGGAAGGGGGGGCCCAGGGGCCAACGTCCTGACTTTC
CASSGRGGPGANVLTF
>TRBJ1-2|.|.|TRBV6-1
TGTGCCAGCAGTGAGGTGCAGGGCAGGGGCTATGGCTACACCTTC
CASSEVQGRGYGYTF
>TRBJ2-5|.|TRBD2|TRBV7-8
TGTGCCAGCAGCTTACGGTTTCGGGGGGACGGAGAGACCCAGTACTTC
CASSLRFRGDGETQYF
>TRBJ1-5|.|.|TRBV19
TGTGCCAGTAAGGCAGGGAGGGCCCTAGGGCCCCAGCATTTT
CASKAGRALGPQHF
>TRBJ2-6|.|TRBD1|TRBV6-2/TRBV6-3
TGTGCCAGCAGTTACCAAGGGACAGGGGTTCCTGGGGCCAACGTCCTGACTTTC
CASSYQGTGVPGANVLTF
>TRBJ1-1|.|.|TRBV9
TGTGCCAGCAGCATGGGAGGTGGCACTGAAGCTTTCTTT
CASSMGGGTEAFF
>TRBJ2-3|.|TRBD2|TRBV5-1
TGCGCCAGCAGCTTGGAACGGGAGGGGCAGTATTTT
CASSLEREGQYF
>TRBJ1-1|.|.|TRBV5-4
TGTGCCAGCAGCTTCAGTACCCCAGGGTTGACTGAAGCTTTCTTT
CASSFSTPGLTEAFF
>TRBJ2-5|.|TRBD2|TRBV2
TGTGCCACCCGAAGCGGGGGCCTCCCGGAGACCCAGTACTTC
CATRSGGLPETQYF
>TRBJ2-2|few|.|TRBV29-1
TGCAGCCAGGGCAGCGTACCGAACACCGGGGAGCTGTTTTTT
CSQGSVPNTGELFF
>TRBJ1-2|.|TRBD1|TRBV6-5
TGTGCCAGCAGCCACCGGGAGGGGGCGAACTATGGCTACACCTTC
CASSHREGANYGYTF
>TRBJ1-5|.|.|TRBV20-1
TGCAGTGCTATTGAAGGGGCGAATCAGCCCCAGCATTTT
CSAIEGANQPQHF
>TRBJ2-7|once|.|TRBV6-5
TGTGCCAGCAAGGCACGAAGGGGGTACTACGAGCAGTACTTC
CASKARRGYYEQYF
>TRBJ2-5|.|.|TRBV5-5
TGTGCCAGCAGCTTGCCCAGCGGCGCGGCCGAGACCCAGTACTTC
CASSLPSGAAETQYF
>TRBJ2-3|.|.|TRBV7-6
TGTGCCAGCAGCTCTAGATACACAGATACGCAGTATTTT
CASSSRYTDTQYF
>TRBJ1-2|few|.|TRBV11-2
TGTGCCAGCAGCCCTGGCGCAGGTGCAAACTATGGCTACACCTTC
CASSPGAGANYGYTF
>TRBJ1-2|.|.|TRBV15
TGTGCCACCAGCAGAGATATCTTCCGCTACACCTTC
CATSRDIFRYTF
>TRBJ2-5|.|.|TRBV21-1
TGTGCCAGCAGCCCCCGGGACAGGGTGTTCATTGAGGAGACCCAGTACTTC
CASSPRDRVFIEETQYF
>TRBJ1-2|.|.|TRBV6-1
TGTGCCAGCAGTGAACAAAGGGGTTTGGGGTATGGCTACACCTTC
CASSEQRGLGYGYTF
>TRBJ2-1|few|TRBD2|TRBV4-1
TGCGCCAGCAGCCAGACGGGACTAGCGGACAATGAGCAGTTCTTC
CASSQTGLADNEQFF
>TRBJ2-5|.|.|TRBV4-3
TGCGCCAGCAGCCAAGATTCTCGGGAGACCCAGTACTTC
CASSQDSRETQYF
>TRBJ1-4|.|.|TRBV19
TGTGCCAGTAGGCGACGGGGGATCGGAGAAAAACTGTTTTTT
CASRRRGIGEKLFF
>TRBJ1-2|.|TRBD1|TRBV19
TGTGCCAGTAGTCTGGGACAGGGGGCGAACTATGGCTACACCTTC
CASSLGQGANYGYTF
>TRBJ2-1|many|.|TRBV7-6
TGTGCCAGCAGCTTAGATGCCGGGACTTTTTACAATGAGCAGTTCTTC
CASSLDAGTFYNEQFF
>TRBJ2-7|.|TRBD2|TRBV11-2
TGTGCCAGCAGCTGGCGACTAGCTAGAAGCTCCTACGAGCAGTACTTC
CASSWRLARSSYEQYF
>TRBJ2-4|.|.|TRBV3-1/TRBV3-2
TGTGCCATCTCAGAAAACATTCAGTACTTC
CAISENIQYF
>TRBJ2-2|once|TRBD2|TRBV5-6
TGTGCCAGCAGCTTGGAACTAGCGGGGTGGACCGGGGAGCTGTTTTTT
CASSLELAGWTGELFF
>TRBJ1-5|few|.|TRBV18
TGTGCCAGCTCACCAAAATCACCAGGGGCTAACAATCAGCCCCAGCATTTT
CASSPKSPGANNQPQHF
>TRBJ1-2|.|TRBD1|TRBV30
TGTGCCTGGAGTGGAGGGACAGGAAGCGGCTATGGCTACACCTTC
CAWSGGTGSGYGYTF
>TRBJ1-5|few|TRBD1|TRBV6-2/TRBV6-3
TGTGCCAGCAGTTTCTACGACAGGGGAGTTCAGCCCCAGCATTTT
CASSFYDRGVQPQHF
>TRBJ1-6|.|.|TRBV6-5
TGTGCCAGCAGTTATACCGAGGACTGGGGTTCACCCCTCCACTTT
CASSYTEDWGSPLHF
>TRBJ1-1|few|.|TRBV2
TGTGCCACCGACGGAGGGTTTGACACTGAAGCTTTCTTT
CATDGGFDTEAFF
>TRBJ2-1|.|TRBD2|TRBV6-1
TGTGCCAGCAGTGATCATAGCGGGAGGGCGTACAATGAGCAGTTCTTC
CASSDHSGRAYNEQFF
>TRBJ1-2|once|TRBD1|TRBV5-4
TGTGCCAGCAGCTTAATGCTCCTCGACAGGGGAGTAGAAGGCTACACCTTC
CASSLMLLDRGVEGYTF
>TRBJ1-1|.|.|TRBV7-2
TGTGCCAGTGCGGGGCTTCGTGGCACTGAAGCTTTCTTT
CASAGLRGTEAFF
>TRBJ2-7|.|.|TRBV7-2
TGTGCCAGCAGCTTGTCCCGGCAGGCGTCAAGGGAGCAGTACTTC
CASSLSRQASREQYF
>TRBJ1-5|.|TRBD1|TRBV18
TGTGCCAGCTCACCAACACAGGGGGGCAATCAGCCCCAGCATTTT
CASSPTQGGNQPQHF
>TRBJ1-1|.|.|TRBV5-4
TGTGCCAGCAGCCCCAAACAGGGCTTGAACACTGAAGCTTTCTTT
CASSPKQGLNTEAFF
>TRBJ2-7|few|.|TRBV9
TGTGCCAGCAGCCCCTTGGGGGGCTACGAGCAGTACTTC
CASSPLGGYEQYF